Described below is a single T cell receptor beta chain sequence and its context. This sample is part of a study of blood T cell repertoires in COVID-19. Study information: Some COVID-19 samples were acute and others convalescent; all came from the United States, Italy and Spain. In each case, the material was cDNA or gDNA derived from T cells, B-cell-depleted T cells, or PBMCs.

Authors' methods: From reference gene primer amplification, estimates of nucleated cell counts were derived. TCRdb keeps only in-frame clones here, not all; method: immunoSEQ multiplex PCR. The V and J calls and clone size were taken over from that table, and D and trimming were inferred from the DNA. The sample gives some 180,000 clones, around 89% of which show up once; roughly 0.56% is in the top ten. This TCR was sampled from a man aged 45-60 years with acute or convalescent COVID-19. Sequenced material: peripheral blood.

The CDR3 DNA reads as TGTGCCAGCAGCTTGGCCGGGACTAGCGGAGACAATGAGCAGTTCTTC. Protein: CASSLAGTSGDNEQFF. This chain links TRBV5-8 with TRBJ2-1; 11 bases match TRBD2. V lost 0 bases to trimming and J lost 5 bases; unmatched junction nucleotides: 4. Germline assignment: CDR1 SGHTS and CDR2 YDEGEE. The CDR3 has 16 amino acids.